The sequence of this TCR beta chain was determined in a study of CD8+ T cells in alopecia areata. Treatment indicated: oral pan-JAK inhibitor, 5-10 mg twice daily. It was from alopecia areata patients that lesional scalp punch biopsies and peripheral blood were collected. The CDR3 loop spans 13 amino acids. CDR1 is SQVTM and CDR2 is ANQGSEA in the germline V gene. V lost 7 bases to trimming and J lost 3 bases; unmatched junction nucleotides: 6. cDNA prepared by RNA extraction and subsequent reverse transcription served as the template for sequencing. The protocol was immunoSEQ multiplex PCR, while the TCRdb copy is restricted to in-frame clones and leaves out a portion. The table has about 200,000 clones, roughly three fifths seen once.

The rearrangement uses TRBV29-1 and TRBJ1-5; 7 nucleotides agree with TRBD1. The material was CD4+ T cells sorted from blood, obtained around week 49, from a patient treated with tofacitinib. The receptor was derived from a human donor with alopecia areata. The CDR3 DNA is TGCAGCGCGGGGGACAGCCTCAATCAGCCCCAGCATTTT. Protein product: CSAGDSLNQPQHF.